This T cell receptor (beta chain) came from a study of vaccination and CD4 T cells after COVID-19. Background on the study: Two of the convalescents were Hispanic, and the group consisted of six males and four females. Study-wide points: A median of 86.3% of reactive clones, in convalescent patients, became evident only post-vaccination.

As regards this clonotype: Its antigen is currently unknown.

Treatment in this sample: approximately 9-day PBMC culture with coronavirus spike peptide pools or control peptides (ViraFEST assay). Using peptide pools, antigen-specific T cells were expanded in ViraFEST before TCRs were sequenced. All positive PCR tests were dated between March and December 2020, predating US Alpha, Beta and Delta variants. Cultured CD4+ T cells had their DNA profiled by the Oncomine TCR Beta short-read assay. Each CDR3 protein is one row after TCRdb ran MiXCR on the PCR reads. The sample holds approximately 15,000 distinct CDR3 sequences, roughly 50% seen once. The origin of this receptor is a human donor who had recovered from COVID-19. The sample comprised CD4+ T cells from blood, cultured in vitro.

The CDR3 region has the DNA TGTGCCAGCAGTTACTCGAGTGGGACTAGCGGGAGGGCCCAAGATACGCAGTATTTT. Its translation is CASSYSSGTSGRAQDTQYF. V usage is TRBV6-5 and J usage is TRBJ2-3; TRBD2 agrees at 16 bases. There are 19 residues in the CDR3. From germline, CDR1 is MNHEY and CDR2 SVGAGI. Losses at the gene ends were 0 bases for V and 5 bases for J; bases not matched to a gene: 8.